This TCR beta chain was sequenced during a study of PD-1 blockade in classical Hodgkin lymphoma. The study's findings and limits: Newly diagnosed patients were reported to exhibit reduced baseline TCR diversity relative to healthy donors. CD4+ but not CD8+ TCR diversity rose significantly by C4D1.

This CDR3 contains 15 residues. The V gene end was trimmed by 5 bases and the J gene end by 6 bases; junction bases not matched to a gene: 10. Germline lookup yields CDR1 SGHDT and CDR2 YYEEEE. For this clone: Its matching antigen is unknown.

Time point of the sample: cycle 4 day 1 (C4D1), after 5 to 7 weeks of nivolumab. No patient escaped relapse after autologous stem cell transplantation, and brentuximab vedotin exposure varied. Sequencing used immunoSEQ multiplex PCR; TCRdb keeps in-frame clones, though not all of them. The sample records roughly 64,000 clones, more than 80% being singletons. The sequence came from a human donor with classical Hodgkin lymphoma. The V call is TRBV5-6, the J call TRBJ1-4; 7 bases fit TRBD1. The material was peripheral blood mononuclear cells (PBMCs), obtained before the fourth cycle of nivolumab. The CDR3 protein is CASSPLGRGDEKLFF. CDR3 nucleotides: TGTGCCAGCAGTCCGCTAGGCAGGGGGGATGAAAAACTGTTTTTT. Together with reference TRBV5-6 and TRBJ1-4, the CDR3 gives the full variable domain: DAGVTQSPTHLIKTRGQQVTLRCSPKSGHDTVSWYQQALGQGPQFIFQYYEEEERQRGNFPDRFSGHQFPNYSSELNVNALLLGDSALYLCASSPLGRGDEKLFFGSGTQLSVL.